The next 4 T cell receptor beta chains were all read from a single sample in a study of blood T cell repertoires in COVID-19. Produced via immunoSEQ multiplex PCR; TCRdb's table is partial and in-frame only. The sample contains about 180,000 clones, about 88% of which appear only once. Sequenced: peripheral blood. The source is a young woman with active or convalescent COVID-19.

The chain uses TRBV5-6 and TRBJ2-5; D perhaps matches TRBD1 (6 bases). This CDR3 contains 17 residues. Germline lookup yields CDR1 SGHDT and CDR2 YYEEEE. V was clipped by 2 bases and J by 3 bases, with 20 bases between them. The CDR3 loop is CASSFPLVGAPEETQYF. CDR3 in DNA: TGTGCCAGCAGCTTCCCCTTGGTGGGGGCGCCCGAAGAGACCCAGTACTTC.

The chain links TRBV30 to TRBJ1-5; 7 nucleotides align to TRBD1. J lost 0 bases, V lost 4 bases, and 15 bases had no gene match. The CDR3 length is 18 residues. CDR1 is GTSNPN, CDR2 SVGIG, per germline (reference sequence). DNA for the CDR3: TGTGCCTGGACTTCCCAGGGGGTACGCCCTTATAGCAATCAGCCCCAGCATTTT. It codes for CAWTSQGVRPYSNQPQHF.

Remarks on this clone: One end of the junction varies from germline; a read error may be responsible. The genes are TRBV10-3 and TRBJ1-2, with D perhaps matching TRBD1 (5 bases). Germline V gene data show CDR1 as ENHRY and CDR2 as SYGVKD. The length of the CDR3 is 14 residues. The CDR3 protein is CAISDGGSKYGYTF. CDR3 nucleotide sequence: TGTGCCATCAGTGACGGGGGGTCTAAGTATGGCTACACCTTC.

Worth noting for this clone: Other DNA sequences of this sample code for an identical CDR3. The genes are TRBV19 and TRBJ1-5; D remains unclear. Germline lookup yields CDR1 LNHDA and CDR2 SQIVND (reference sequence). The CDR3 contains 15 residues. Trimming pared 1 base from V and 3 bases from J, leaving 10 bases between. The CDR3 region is CASSIGTRSNQPQHF. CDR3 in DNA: TGTGCCAGTAGTATAGGAACCCGGTCCAATCAGCCCCAGCATTTT.